This TCR beta chain is drawn from a study of CD8 T cells in ankylosing spondylitis. Study results and limitations: Among TCR beta sequences, a motif of several highly homologous variants appeared characteristic of ankylosing spondylitis blood. From matched ankylosing spondylitis synovial fluid, disease-linked clones were reportedly recovered at significantly enriched levels. Disease-associated clonotypes exhibited CD8+ identity and were relatively infrequent in peripheral blood.

It was by quantitative 5'-RACE with molecular barcodes that TCR beta libraries were made. Via MiXCR, TCRdb re-called the 5' RACE reads, giving one row per CDR3 protein. This sample yields hundreds of thousands of distinct CDR3 sequences, of which around 25% are seen a single time; under 7% belongs to the top ten. The CDR3 contains 14 residues. V was clipped by 5 bases and J by 5 bases, with 15 bases between them. This clonotype was found many times. Its antigen is not known. Sequences were obtained from blood, either unsorted or a sorted T cell fraction (not recorded which). The J gene is TRBJ2-5, the V gene TRBV12-3 or TRBV12-4, with D possibly matching TRBD1 (8 bases). The receptor was derived from a male donor with ankylosing spondylitis or in good health (not recorded which). CDR3 bases: TGTGCCAGCAGTCTGTACAGGGGGGGGGAGACCCAGTACTTC. Its protein is CASSLYRGGETQYF.